A single sample is the source of the 14 T cell receptor beta chains below, sequenced in a study of T cell responses to AZD1222 COVID-19 vaccine. Libraries were prepared by immunoSEQ multiplex PCR; TCRdb keeps only in-frame clonotypes and omits some of them. The repertoire has 110,000 or so clones, roughly nine tenths of them found once; the top ten carry 4.5%. The material was peripheral blood, obtained on day 0 of AZD1222 vaccination. The source of these receptors is an adult in good health.

The V gene is TRBV6-5, the J gene TRBJ2-5; TRBD1 matches 9 bases. With 10 bases clipped from V and 2 bases from J, the junction kept 8 bases outside the gene matches. In germline, CDR1 is MNHEY, CDR2 SVGAGI. This CDR3 region has 14 residues. CDR3 bases: TGTGCCACATCCGGGACAGGGTTTCAAGAGACCCAGTACTTC. Encoded protein: CATSGTGFQETQYF.

V gene TRBV4-3 combines with J gene TRBJ1-4; D gene ambiguous. The ends were cut back, 1 base at V and 0 bases at J, with 3 bases in the middle. The CDR3 runs to 14 residues. Germline V gene lookup returns CDR1 LGHNA and CDR2 YSLEER. The CDR3: CASSQGATNEKLFF. The CDR3, as DNA: TGCGCCAGCAGCCAAGGGGCAACTAATGAAAAACTGTTTTTT.

The V gene is TRBV11-3, the J gene TRBJ1-1; weak D call: TRBD1 (5 bases). The V end was cut by 5 bases, the J end by 1 base, with 11 bases between. The CDR3 is made up of 14 amino acids. Germline V gene lookup returns CDR1 SGHNT and CDR2 YENEEA. CDR3 DNA: TGTGCCAGCAGCCCCGGGACGGCGAACACTGAAGCTTTCTTT. Protein: CASSPGTANTEAFF.

The chain is built from TRBV7-9 and TRBJ1-6, with D possibly matching TRBD1 (6 bases). Trimming took 5 bases from V and 0 from J, leaving 11 bases between them. Germline lookup yields CDR1 SEHNR and CDR2 FQNEAQ (reference sequence). The CDR3 spans 16 residues. This CDR3 is CASSPRTVSYNSPLHF. For the CDR3, the DNA is TGTGCCAGCAGCCCTCGGACAGTCTCCTATAATTCACCCCTCCACTTT. The variable domain in full, with the rest retrieved from reference TRBV7-9 and TRBJ1-6, is DTGVSQNPRHKITKRGQNVTFRCDPISEHNRLYWYRQTLGQGPEFLTYFQNEAQLEKSRLLSDRFSAERPKGSFSTLEIQRTEQGDSAMYLCASSPRTVSYNSPLHFGNGTRLTVT.

This clone showed up just once. V is TRBV19 and J is TRBJ1-4; D ambiguous. The CDR3 covers 13 residues. Trimming removed 7 bases at V and 2 bases at J, with 8 bases between. Germline CDR1 LNHDA, CDR2 SQIVND (reference sequence). The DNA of the CDR3 is TGTGCCAGTATCTCTGGGACTAATGAAAAACTGTTTTTT. This encodes CASISGTNEKLFF.

This chain connects TRBV7-9 to TRBJ1-3; no clear D gene. V lost 3 bases to trimming and J lost 2 bases, with 8 bases between them. CDR3 length: 14 amino acids. Germline V gives CDR1 SEHNR, CDR2 FQNEAQ (reference sequence). CDR3 in DNA: TGTGCCAGCAGCTTCGGAGGGACTGGAAACACCATATATTTT. Translation gives CASSFGGTGNTIYF.

The V and J genes are TRBV30 and TRBJ1-5; D not certain. Germline values: CDR1 GTSNPN, CDR2 SVGIG (reference sequence). The CDR3 extends over 13 amino acids. V gave up 0 bases and J gave up 4 bases, with 7 bases separating them. The CDR3 loop reads CAWSVLPNQPQHF. The CDR3 coding sequence is TGTGCCTGGAGTGTACTCCCTAATCAGCCCCAGCATTTT.

The chain has TRBV29-1 and TRBJ2-5; D is perhaps TRBD1 or TRBD2 (6 bases each). The CDR3 length is 13 residues. CDR1 and CDR2 (germline): SQVTM, ANQGSEA. Trimming took 4 bases from V and 0 from J, leaving 9 bases between them. CDR3 amino acids: CSVAGAYQETQYF. The CDR3 bases are TGCAGCGTTGCGGGGGCGTACCAAGAGACCCAGTACTTC. The variable domain in full, with the rest retrieved from reference TRBV29-1 and TRBJ2-5, is SAVISQKPSRDICQRGTSLTIQCQVDSQVTMMFWYRQQPGQSLTLIATANQGSEATYESGFVIDKFPISRPNLTFSTLTVSNMSPEDSSIYLCSVAGAYQETQYFGPGTRLLVL.

This clone was counted between two and nine times. This sequence joins TRBV19 and TRBJ1-1; TRBD1 is a possible D gene (5 bases). Trimming took 0 bases from V and 4 from J, leaving 6 bases between them. The length of the CDR3 is 13 residues. CDR1 LNHDA and CDR2 SQIVND come from the germline V gene (reference sequence). Here the CDR3 reads CASSIDGGTEAFF. CDR3 nucleotides: TGTGCCAGTAGTATAGATGGGGGCACTGAAGCTTTCTTT.

To note about this clone: A junction end diverges from the germline sequence, so it may reflect a read error. CDR3 loop: CASSLGSGSNQPQHF. The CDR3 DNA follows: TGTGCCAGCAGTTTAGGGTCAGGGAGCAATCAGCCCCAGCATTTT. The chain has TRBV7-9 and TRBJ1-5; possible D gene TRBD1, 5 bases. CDR3 length: 15 residues. Germline V gene lookup returns CDR1 SEHNR and CDR2 FQNEAQ (reference sequence). Together with reference TRBV7-9 and TRBJ1-5, the CDR3 gives the full variable domain: DTGVSQNPRHKITKRGQNVTFRCDPISEHNRLYWYRQTLGQGPEFLTYFQNEAQLEKSRLLSDRFSAERPKGSFSTLEIQRTEQGDSAMYLCASSLGSGSNQPQHFGDGTRLSIL.

The genes are TRBV12-5 and TRBJ1-1; a weak D match, TRBD1 (5 bases). This CDR3 comprises 14 residues. Germline V gives CDR1 LGHNT, CDR2 FRNRAP. The V and J ends lost 2 bases and 4 bases respectively, with 11 bases between them. This chain's CDR3 is CASGLWSGATEAFF. CDR3 nucleotides: TGTGCTAGTGGTTTGTGGTCCGGGGCCACTGAAGCTTTCTTT. The whole variable domain, filled in from reference TRBV12-5 and TRBJ1-1, reads DARVTQTPRHKVTEMGQEVTMRCQPILGHNTVFWYRQTMMQGLELLAYFRNRAPLDDSGMPKDRFSAEMPDATLATLKIQPSEPRDSAVYFCASGLWSGATEAFFGQGTRLTVV.

This chain uses TRBV7-2 with TRBJ2-1; D possibly uses TRBD1 or TRBD2 (6 bases each). Germline V gene sequence: CDR1 SGHTA, CDR2 FQGNSA. V gave up 4 bases and J gave up 5 bases, with 15 bases separating them. This CDR3 has 15 residues. CDR3 sequence (DNA): TGTGCCAGCAGCTCCGGGGGCCAAAGCCACAATGAGCAGTTCTTC. Its translation is CASSSGGQSHNEQFF. Filled out from reference TRBV7-2 and TRBJ2-1, the complete variable domain reads GAGVSQSPSNKVTEKGKDVELRCDPISGHTALYWYRQSLGQGLEFLIYFQGNSAPDKSGLPSDRFSAERTGGSVSTLTIQRTQQEDSAVYLCASSSGGQSHNEQFFGPGTRLTVL.

The chain joins TRBV7-2 to TRBJ2-5; tentatively, D is TRBD1 or TRBD2 (5 bases each). This CDR3 contains 15 residues. V lost 2 bases to trimming and J lost 4 bases, with 14 bases between them. Germline V gene lookup returns CDR1 SGHTA and CDR2 FQGNSA. CDR3 amino acids: CASSLTGGGIETQYF. DNA of the CDR3: TGTGCCAGCAGCTTAACTGGGGGTGGGATAGAGACCCAGTACTTC.

The count of this clone is one. J is TRBJ1-1 and V is TRBV19; TRBD1 aligns across 8 bases. CDR3 length: 15 amino acids. Unmatched junction bases numbered 4, after V lost 3 bases and J lost 1 base. CDR1 LNHDA and CDR2 SQIVND come from the germline V gene (reference sequence). The CDR3 region has the DNA TGTGCCAGTAGTATTGACAGGGGTACGAACACTGAAGCTTTCTTT. It yields the protein CASSIDRGTNTEAFF.